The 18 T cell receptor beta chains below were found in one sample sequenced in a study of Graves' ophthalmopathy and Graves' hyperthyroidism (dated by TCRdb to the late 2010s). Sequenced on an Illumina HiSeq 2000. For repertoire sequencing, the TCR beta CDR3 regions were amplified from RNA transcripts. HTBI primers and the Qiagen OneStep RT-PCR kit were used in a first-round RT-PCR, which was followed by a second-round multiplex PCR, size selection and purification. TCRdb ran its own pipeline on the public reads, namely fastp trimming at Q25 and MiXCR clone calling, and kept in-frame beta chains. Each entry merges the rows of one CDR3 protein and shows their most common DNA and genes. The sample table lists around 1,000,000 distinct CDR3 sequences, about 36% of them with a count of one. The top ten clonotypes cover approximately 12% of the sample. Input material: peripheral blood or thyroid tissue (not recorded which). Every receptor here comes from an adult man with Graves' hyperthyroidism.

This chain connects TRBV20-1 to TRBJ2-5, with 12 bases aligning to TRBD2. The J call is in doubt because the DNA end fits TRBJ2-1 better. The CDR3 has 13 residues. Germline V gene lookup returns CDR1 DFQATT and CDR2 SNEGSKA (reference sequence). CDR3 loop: CSARETSGRKQFF. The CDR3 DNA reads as TGCAGTGCTAGAGAGACTAGCGGGAGAAAACAGTTCTTC.

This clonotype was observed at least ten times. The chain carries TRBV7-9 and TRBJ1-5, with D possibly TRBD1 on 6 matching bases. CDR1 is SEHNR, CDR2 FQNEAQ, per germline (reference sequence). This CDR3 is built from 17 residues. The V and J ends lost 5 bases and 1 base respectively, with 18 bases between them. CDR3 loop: CASSLWAGDPSNQPQHF. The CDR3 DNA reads TGTGCCAGCAGCCTATGGGCAGGGGACCCGAGCAATCAGCCCCAGCATTTT. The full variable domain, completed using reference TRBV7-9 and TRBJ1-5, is DTGVSQNPRHKITKRGQNVTFRCDPISEHNRLYWYRQTLGQGPEFLTYFQNEAQLEKSRLLSDRFSAERPKGSFSTLEIQRTEQGDSAMYLCASSLWAGDPSNQPQHFGDGTRLSIL.

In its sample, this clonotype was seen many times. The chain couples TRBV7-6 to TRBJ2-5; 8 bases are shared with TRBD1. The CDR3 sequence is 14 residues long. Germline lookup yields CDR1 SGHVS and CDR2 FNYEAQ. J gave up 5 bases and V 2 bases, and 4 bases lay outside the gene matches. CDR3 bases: TGTGCCAGCAGCTTACTAGACAGGGGTGAGACCCAGTACTTC. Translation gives CASSLLDRGETQYF. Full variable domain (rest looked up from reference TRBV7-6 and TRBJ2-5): GAGVSQSPRYKVTKRGQDVALRCDPISGHVSLYWYRQALGQGPEFLTYFNYEAQQDKSGLPNDRFSAERPEGSISTLTIQRTEQRDSAMYRCASSLLDRGETQYFGPGTRLLVL.

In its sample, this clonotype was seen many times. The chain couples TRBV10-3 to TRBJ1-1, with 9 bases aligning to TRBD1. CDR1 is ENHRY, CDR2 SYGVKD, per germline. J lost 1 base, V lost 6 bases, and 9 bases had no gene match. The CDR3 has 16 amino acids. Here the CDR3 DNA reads TGTGCCATCAGACCCCAGGACAGGGGTTCGAACACTGAAGCTTTCTTT. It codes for CAIRPQDRGSNTEAFF.

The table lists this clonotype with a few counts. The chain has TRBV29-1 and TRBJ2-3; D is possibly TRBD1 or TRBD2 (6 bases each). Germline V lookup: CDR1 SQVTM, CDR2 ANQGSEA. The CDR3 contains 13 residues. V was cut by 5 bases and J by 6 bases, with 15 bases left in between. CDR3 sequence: CSVPGGGPDTQYF. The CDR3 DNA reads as TGCAGCGTTCCAGGAGGGGGTCCCGATACGCAGTATTTT.

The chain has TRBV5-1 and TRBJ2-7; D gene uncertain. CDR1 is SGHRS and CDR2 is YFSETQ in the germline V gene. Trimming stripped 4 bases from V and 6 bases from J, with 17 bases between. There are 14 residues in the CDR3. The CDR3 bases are TGCGCCAGCAGCCTAGAAGGGCTTTTCGGCGAGCAGTACTTC. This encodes CASSLEGLFGEQYF.

The CDR3 protein is CATKDPYRVLSGELFF. CDR3 DNA sequence: TGTGCCACAAAGGACCCATACAGGGTTTTGAGCGGGGAGCTGTTTTTT. This chain connects TRBV12-3 or TRBV12-4 to TRBJ2-2, with D maybe TRBD1 (6 bases). CDR3 length: 16 amino acids. V lost 10 bases to trimming and J lost 7 bases, with 25 bases between them.

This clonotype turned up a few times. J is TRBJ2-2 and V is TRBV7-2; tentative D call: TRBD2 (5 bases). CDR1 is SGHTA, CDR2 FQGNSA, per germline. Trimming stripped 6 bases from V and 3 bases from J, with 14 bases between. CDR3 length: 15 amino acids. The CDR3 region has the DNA TGTGCCAGCAGTTCCCGCGGACTCCACACCGGGGAGCTGTTTTTT. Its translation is CASSSRGLHTGELFF.

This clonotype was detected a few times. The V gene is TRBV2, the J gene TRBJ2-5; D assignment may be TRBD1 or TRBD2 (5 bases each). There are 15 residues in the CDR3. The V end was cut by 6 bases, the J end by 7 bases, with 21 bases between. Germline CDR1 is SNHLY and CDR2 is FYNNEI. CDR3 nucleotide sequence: TGTGCCAGCAGCTTAACCGGGACCATGATGGGGACCCAGTACTTC. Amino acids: CASSLTGTMMGTQYF.

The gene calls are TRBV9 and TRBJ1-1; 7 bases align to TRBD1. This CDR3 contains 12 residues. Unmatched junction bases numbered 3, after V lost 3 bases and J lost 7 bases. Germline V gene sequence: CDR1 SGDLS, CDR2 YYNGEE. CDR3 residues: CASSAHRGEAFF. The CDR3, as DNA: TGTGCCAGCAGCGCCCACAGGGGTGAAGCTTTCTTT.

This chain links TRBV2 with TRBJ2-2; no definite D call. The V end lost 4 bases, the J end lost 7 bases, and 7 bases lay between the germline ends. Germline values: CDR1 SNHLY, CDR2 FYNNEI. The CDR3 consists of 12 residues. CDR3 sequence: CASSVASGELFF. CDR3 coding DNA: TGTGCCAGCAGTGTGGCTAGCGGGGAGCTGTTTTTT.

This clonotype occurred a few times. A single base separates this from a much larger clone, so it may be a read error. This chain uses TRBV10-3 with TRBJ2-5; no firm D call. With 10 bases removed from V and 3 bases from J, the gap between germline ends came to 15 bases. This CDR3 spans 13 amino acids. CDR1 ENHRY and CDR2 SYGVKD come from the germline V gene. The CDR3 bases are TGTGCCAGCAGCTTAGTACTGGAAGAGACCCAGTACTTC. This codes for CASSLVLEETQYF.

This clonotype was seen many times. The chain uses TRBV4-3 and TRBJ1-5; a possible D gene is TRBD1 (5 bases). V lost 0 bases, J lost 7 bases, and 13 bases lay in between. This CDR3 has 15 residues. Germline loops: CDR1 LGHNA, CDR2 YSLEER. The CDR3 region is CASSQDGGRGQPQHF. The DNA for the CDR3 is TGCGCCAGCAGCCAAGATGGTGGGAGGGGACAGCCCCAGCATTTT.

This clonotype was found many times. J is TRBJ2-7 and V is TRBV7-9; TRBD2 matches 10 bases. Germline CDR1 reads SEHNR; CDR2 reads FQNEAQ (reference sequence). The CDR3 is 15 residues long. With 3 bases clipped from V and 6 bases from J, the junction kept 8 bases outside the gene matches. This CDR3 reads CASSLEGLAGVEQYF. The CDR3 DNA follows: TGTGCCAGCAGCTTGGAAGGGCTAGCGGGAGTCGAGCAGTACTTC.

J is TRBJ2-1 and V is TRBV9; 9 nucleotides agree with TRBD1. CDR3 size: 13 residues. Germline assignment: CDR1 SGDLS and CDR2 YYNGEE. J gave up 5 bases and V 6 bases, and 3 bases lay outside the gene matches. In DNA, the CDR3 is TGTGCCAGCACCCGGGACAGGGACAATGAGCAGTTCTTC. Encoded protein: CASTRDRDNEQFF.

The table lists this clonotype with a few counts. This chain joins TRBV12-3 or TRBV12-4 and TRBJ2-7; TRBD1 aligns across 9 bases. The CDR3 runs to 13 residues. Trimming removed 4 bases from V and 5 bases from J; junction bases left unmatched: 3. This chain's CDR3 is CASSWDRANEQYF. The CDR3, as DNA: TGTGCCAGCAGTTGGGACAGGGCCAACGAGCAGTACTTC.

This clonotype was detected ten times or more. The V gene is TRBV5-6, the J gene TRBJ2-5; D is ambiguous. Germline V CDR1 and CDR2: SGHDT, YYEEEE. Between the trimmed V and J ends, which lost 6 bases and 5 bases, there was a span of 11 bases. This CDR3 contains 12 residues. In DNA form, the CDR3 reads TGTGCCAGCACCAGAGGTCGGGAGACCCAGTACTTC. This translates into CASTRGRETQYF. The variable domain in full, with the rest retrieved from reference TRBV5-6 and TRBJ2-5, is DAGVTQSPTHLIKTRGQQVTLRCSPKSGHDTVSWYQQALGQGPQFIFQYYEEEERQRGNFPDRFSGHQFPNYSSELNVNALLLGDSALYLCASTRGRETQYFGPGTRLLVL.

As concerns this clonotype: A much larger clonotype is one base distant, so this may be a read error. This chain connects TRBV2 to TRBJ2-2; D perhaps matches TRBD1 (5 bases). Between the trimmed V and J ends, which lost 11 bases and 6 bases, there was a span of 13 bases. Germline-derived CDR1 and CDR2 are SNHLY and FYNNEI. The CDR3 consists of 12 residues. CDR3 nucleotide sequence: TGTGCCGGCACCCAAGGGGCCGGGGAGCTGTTTTTT. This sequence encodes CAGTQGAGELFF.